This T cell receptor (beta chain) emerged from a study of cytomegalovirus exposure and HLA in healthy donors. Germline V gene sequence: CDR1 GTSNPN, CDR2 SVGIG (reference sequence). The CDR3 spans 14 residues. This clone was counted a few times. Its specificity is unknown. Findings and caveats of the study: The majority of CMV-associated TCR beta chains were reported as apparently HLA-restricted in a later analysis. Prediction of most subjects' HLA-A and HLA-B alleles by TCR beta sequences was reportedly accurate. Associated with cytomegalovirus, according to the listing, were 150 to 200 TCR beta chains.

PCR involved 60 Vbeta and 13 Jbeta primers. TCRdb's table, derived via immunoSEQ multiplex PCR, lists solely in-frame clones and lacks some. Of about 150,000 clones listed, roughly 83% were seen once; the top ten hold about 4%. The chain recombines TRBV30 with TRBJ2-5; D ambiguous. The J call may be in error: the DNA end matches TRBJ2-7 better. Sequences were obtained from PBMCs. This receptor was identified in a human donor in good health. Written as DNA, the CDR3 is TGTGCCTGGATTCATCATACAGATTCCTACGAGCAGTACTTC. Protein: CAWIHHTDSYEQYF.